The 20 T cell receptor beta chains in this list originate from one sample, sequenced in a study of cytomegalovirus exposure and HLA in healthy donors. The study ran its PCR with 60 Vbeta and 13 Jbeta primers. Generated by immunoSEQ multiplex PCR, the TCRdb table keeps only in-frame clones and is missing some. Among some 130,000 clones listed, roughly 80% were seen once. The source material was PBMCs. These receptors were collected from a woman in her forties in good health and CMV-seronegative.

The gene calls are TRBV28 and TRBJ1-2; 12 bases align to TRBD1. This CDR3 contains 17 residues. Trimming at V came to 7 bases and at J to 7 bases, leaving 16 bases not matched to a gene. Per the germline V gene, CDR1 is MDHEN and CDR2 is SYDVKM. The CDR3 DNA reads TGTGCCAGCATCCCGCCTCCGGGACAGGGGGCGCTGGGTGGCTACACCTTC. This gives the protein CASIPPPGQGALGGYTF.

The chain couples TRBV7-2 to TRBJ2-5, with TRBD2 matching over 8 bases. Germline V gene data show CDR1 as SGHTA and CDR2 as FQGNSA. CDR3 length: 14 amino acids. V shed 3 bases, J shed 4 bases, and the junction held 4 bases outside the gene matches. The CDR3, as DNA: TGTGCCAGCAGCTTGGGCGGGAGGTTAGAGACCCAGTACTTC. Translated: CASSLGGRLETQYF. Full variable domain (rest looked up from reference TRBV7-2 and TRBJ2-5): GAGVSQSPSNKVTEKGKDVELRCDPISGHTALYWYRQSLGQGLEFLIYFQGNSAPDKSGLPSDRFSAERTGGSVSTLTIQRTQQEDSAVYLCASSLGGRLETQYFGPGTRLLVL.

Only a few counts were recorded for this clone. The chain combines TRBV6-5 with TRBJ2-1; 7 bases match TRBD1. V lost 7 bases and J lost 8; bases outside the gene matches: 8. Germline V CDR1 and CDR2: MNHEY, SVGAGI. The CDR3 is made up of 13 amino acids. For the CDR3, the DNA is TGTGCCAGCACCCAATACAGGGGCCATGAGCAGTTCTTC. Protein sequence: CASTQYRGHEQFF.

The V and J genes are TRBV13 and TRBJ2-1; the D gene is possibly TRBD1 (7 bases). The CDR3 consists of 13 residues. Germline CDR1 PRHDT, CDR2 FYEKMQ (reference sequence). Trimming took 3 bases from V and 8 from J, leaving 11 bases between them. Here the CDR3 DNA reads TGTGCCAGCAGCTTCAGGGGGGAGTATGAGCAGTTCTTC. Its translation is CASSFRGEYEQFF.

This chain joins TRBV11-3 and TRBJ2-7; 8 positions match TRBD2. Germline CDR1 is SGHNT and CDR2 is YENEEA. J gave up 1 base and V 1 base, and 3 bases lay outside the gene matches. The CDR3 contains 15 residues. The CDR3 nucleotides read TGTGCCAGCAGCTTAGGGAGCGGGGGATCCTACGAGCAGTACTTC. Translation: CASSLGSGGSYEQYF. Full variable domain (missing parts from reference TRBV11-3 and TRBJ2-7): EAGVVQSPRYKIIEKKQPVAFWCNPISGHNTLYWYLQNLGQGPELLIRYENEEAVDDSQLPKDRFSAERLKGVDSTLKIQPAELGDSAVYLCASSLGSGGSYEQYFGPGTRLTVT.

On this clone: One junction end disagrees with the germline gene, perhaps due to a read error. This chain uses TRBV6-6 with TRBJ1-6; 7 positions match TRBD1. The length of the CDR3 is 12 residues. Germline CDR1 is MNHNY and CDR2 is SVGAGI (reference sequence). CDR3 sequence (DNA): TGTGCCGGCAGGGGGGCAGCTTCACCCCTCCACTTT. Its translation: CAGRGAASPLHF.

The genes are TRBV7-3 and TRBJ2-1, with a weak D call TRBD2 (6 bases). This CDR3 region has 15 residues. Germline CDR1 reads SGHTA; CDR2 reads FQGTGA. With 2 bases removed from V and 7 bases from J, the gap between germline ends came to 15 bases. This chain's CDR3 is CASSLVGGIGNEQFF. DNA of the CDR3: TGTGCCAGCAGCTTAGTTGGCGGGATAGGTAATGAGCAGTTCTTC. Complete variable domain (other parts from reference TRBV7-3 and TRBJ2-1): GAGVSQTPSNKVTEKGKYVELRCDPISGHTALYWYRQSLGQGPEFLIYFQGTGAADDSGLPNDRFFAVRPEGSVSTLKIQRTERGDSAVYLCASSLVGGIGNEQFFGPGTRLTVL.

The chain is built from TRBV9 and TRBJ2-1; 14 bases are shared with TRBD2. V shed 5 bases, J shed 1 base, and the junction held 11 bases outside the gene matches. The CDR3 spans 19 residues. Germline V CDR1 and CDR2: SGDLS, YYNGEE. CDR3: CASSRSGTSGSSSYNEQFF. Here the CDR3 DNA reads TGTGCCAGCAGTCGTAGCGGGACTAGCGGGAGTAGTTCCTACAATGAGCAGTTCTTC.

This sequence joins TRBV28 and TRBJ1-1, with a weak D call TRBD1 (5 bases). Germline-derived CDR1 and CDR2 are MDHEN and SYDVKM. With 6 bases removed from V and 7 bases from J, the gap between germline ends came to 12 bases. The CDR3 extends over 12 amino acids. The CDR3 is CASRMNRREAFF. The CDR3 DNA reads TGTGCCAGCAGGATGAACAGGCGTGAAGCTTTCTTT.

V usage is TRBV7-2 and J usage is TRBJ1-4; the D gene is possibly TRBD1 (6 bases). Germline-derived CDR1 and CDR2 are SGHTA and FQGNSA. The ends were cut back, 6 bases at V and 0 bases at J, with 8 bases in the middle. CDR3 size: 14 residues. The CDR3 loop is CASRPGATNEKLFF. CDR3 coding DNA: TGTGCCAGCAGGCCAGGGGCAACTAATGAAAAACTGTTTTTT.

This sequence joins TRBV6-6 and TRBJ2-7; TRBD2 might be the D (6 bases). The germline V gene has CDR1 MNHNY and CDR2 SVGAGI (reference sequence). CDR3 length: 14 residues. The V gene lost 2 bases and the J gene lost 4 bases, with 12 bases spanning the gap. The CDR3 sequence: CASSYATEGYEQYF. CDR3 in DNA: TGTGCCAGCAGTTACGCCACGGAGGGGTACGAGCAGTACTTC.

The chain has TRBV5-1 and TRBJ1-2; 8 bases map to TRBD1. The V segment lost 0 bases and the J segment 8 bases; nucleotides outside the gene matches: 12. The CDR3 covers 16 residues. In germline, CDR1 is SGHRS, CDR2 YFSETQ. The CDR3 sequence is CASSLASGTGALGYTF. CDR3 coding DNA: TGCGCCAGCAGCTTGGCCTCGGGGACAGGAGCATTGGGCTACACCTTC.

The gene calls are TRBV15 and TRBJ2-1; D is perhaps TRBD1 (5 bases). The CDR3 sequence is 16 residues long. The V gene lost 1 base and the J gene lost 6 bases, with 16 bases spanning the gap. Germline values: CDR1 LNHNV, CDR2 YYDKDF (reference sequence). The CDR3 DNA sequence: TGTGCCACCAGCAGAGGTCCAGCCCAAAGGGGCAATGAGCAGTTCTTC. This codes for CATSRGPAQRGNEQFF.

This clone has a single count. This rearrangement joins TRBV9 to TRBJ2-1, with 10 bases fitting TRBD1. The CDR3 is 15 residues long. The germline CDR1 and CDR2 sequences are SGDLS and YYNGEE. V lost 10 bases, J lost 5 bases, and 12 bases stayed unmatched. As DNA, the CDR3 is TGTGCCGGTGGACCGGGACAGGGGCCCCACAATGAGCAGTTCTTC. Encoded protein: CAGGPGQGPHNEQFF.

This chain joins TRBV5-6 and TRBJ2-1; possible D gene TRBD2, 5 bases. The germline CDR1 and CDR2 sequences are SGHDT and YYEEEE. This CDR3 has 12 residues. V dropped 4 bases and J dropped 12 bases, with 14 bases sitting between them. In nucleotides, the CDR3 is TGTGCCAGCAGCGATGAGGCGGGTGGGCAGTTCTTC. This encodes CASSDEAGGQFF.

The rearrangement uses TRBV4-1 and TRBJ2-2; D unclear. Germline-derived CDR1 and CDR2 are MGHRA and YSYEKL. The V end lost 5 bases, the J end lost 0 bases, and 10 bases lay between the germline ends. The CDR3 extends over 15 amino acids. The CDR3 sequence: CASSYWQANTGELFF. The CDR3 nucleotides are TGCGCCAGCAGCTATTGGCAGGCGAACACCGGGGAGCTGTTTTTT.

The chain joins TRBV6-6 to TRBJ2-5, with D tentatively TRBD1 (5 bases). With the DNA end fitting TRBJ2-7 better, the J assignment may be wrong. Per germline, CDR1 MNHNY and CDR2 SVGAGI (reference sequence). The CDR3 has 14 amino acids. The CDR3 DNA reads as TGTGCCAGCAGTTACGGGCAGGGAAAAAGCGAGCAGTACTTC. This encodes CASSYGQGKSEQYF.

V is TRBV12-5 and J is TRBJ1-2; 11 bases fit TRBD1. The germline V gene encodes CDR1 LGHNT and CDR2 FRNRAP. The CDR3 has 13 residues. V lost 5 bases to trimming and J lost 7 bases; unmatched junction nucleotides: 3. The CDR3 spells CASGPGTGGGYTF. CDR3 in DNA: TGTGCTAGTGGTCCCGGGACAGGGGGTGGCTACACCTTC.

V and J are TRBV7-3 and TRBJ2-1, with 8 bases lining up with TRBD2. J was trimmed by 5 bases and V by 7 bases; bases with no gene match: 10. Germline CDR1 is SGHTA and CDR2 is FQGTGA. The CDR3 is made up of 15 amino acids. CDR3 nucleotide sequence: TGTGCCAGCACCCTACCCGGGGGGGATCACAATGAGCAGTTCTTC. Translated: CASTLPGGDHNEQFF.

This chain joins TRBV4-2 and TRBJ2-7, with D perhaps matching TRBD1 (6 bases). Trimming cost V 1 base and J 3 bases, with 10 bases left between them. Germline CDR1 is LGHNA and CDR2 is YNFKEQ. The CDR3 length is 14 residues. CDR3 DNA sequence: TGTGCCAGCAGCCAAGGACCAGGGGACTACGAGCAGTACTTC. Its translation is CASSQGPGDYEQYF.